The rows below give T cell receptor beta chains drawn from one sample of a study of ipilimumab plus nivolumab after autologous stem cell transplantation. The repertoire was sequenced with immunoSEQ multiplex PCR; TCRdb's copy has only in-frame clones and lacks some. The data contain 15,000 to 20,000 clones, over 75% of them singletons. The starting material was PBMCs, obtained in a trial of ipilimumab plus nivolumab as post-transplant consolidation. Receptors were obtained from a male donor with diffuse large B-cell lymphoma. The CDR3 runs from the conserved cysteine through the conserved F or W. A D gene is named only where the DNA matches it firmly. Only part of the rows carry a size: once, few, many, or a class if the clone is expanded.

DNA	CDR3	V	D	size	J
TGTGCCAGCAGCTTAGACCTAGCGGGGCGGTCGGAGCAGTTCTTC	CASSLDLAGRSEQFF	TRBV7-3	TRBD2	.	TRBJ2-1
TGTGCCAGCAGCCCACGGGACAGGGTTTATTCACCCCTCCACTTT	CASSPRDRVYSPLHF	TRBV11-2	TRBD1	.	TRBJ1-6
TGTGCCAGTAGAAGACAGACAGGGGGAAGTAACAATGAGCAGTTCTTC	CASRRQTGGSNNEQFF	TRBV19	TRBD1	.	TRBJ2-1
TGTGCCAGCAGCGTAGGGGCGGGCGGGGCTAGCACAGATACGCAGTATTTT	CASSVGAGGASTDTQYF	TRBV9	.	.	TRBJ2-3
TGTGCCAGCAGTGGCCAGGCCGTTAACACTGAAGCTTTCTTT	CASSGQAVNTEAFF	TRBV2	.	once	TRBJ1-1
TGTGCCAGTAGTCTAACGGACTCCCAAGAGACCCAGTACTTC	CASSLTDSQETQYF	TRBV19	.	.	TRBJ2-5
TGTGCCAGCAGTTATTCGGGTGGAGGGGCACAGCCCCAGCATTTT	CASSYSGGGAQPQHF	TRBV6-6	.	few	TRBJ1-5
TGTGCCAGCAGTTTCCCGGGACAGGGGGCAACCGGGGAGCTGTTTTTT	CASSFPGQGATGELFF	TRBV7-9	TRBD1	.	TRBJ2-2
TGTGCCAGCAGCGCAGGGGGCTCTCGAGTGGAGCAGTACTTC	CASSAGGSRVEQYF	TRBV27	TRBD1	.	TRBJ2-7
TGTGCCAGCTCACCCGCCGGGACAGGGAATTTCCCTGGGGCCAACGTCCTGACTTTC	CASSPAGTGNFPGANVLTF	TRBV18	TRBD1	.	TRBJ2-6
TGTGCCAGCAGTCAGAGCCGGACAGGGGGCCATCAGCCCCAGCATTTT	CASSQSRTGGHQPQHF	TRBV28	TRBD1	.	TRBJ1-5